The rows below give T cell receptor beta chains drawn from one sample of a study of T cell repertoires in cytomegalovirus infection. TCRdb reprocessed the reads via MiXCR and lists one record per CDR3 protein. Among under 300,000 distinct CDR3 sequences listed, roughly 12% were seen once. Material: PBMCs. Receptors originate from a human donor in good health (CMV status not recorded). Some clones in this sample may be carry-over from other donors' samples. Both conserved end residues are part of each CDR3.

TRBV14 CASSQERSISGLHNEQFF
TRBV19 CASSIGGNTGELFF
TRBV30 CAWTGTSSYNEQFF
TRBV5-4 CASSQPTDTQYF
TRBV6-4 CASSRTSGSNEQFF
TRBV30 CAWSVISGGASTNTEAFF
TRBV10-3 CAISEQGYGYTF
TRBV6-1 CASSDQGRGEKLFF
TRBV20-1 CSARQGARTDTQYF
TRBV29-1 CSALIQGARNTEAFF